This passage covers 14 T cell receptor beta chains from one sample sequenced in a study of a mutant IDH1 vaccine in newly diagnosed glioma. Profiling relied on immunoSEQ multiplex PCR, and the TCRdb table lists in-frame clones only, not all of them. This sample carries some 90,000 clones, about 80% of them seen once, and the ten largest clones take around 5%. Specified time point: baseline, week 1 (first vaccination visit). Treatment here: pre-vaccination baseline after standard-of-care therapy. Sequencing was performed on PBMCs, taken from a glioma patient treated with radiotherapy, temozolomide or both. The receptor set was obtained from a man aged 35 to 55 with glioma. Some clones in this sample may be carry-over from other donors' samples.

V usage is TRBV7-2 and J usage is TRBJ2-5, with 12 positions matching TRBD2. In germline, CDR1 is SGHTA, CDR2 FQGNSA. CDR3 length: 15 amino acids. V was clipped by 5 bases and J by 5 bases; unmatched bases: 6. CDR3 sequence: CASSTGLAGSETQYF. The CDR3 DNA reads TGTGCCAGCAGCACCGGACTAGCGGGGTCGGAGACCCAGTACTTC.

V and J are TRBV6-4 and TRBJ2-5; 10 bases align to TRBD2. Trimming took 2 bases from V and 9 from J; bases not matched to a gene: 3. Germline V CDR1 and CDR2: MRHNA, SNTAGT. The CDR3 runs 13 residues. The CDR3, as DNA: TGTGCCAGCAGTGACCTAGCGGGGGAGGCCCAGTACTTC. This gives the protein CASSDLAGEAQYF.

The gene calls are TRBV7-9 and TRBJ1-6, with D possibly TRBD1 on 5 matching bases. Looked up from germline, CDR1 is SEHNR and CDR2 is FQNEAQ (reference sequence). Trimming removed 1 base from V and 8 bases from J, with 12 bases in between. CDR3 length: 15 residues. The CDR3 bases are TGTGCCAGCAGCTTAGAGGCGGGGACGGATTCACCCCTCCACTTT. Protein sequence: CASSLEAGTDSPLHF.

The CDR3 DNA follows: TGTGCCAGTAGTATCGGGACGCCGGCTTTCTTT. It codes for CASSIGTPAFF. The chain employs TRBV19 and TRBJ1-1, with D possibly matching TRBD1 (5 bases). The CDR3 sequence is 11 residues long. Looked up from germline, CDR1 is LNHDA and CDR2 is SQIVND (reference sequence). V lost 3 bases and J 11 bases, leaving 10 bases between the germline ends.

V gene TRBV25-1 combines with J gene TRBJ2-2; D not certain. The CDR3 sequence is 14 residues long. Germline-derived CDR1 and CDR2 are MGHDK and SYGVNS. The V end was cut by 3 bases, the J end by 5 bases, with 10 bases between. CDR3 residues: CASSESRRTGELFF. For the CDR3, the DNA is TGTGCCAGCAGTGAGTCCAGACGAACCGGGGAGCTGTTTTTT.

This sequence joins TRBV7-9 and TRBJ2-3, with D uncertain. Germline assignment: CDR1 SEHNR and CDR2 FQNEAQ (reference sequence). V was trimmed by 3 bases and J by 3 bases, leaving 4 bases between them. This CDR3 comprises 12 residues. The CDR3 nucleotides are TGTGCCAGCAGCTTGTGGACAGATACGCAGTATTTT. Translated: CASSLWTDTQYF.

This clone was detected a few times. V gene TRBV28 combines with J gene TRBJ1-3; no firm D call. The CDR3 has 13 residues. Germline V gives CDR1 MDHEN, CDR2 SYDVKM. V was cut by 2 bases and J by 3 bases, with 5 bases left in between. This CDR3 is CASSLLSGNTIYF. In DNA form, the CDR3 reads TGTGCCAGCAGTTTACTAAGTGGAAACACCATATATTTT.

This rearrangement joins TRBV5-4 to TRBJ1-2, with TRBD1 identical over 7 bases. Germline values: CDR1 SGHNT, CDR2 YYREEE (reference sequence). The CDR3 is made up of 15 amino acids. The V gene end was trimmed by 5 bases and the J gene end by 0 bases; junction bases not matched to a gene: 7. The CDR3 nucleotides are TGTGCCAGCAGATATAACAGGGGACCTAACTATGGCTACACCTTC. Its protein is CASRYNRGPNYGYTF.

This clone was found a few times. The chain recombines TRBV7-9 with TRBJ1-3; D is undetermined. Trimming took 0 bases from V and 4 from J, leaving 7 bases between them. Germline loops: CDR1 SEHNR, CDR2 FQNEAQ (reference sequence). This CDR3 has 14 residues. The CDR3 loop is CASSLALSGNTIYF. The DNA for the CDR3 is TGTGCCAGCAGCTTAGCCCTATCAGGAAACACCATATATTTT.

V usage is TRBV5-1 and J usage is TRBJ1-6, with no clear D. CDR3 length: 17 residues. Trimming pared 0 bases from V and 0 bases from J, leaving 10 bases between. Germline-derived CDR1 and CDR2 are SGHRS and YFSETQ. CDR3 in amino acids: CASSLDGGSSYNSPLHF. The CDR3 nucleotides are TGCGCCAGCAGCTTGGACGGAGGAAGCTCCTATAATTCACCCCTCCACTTT.

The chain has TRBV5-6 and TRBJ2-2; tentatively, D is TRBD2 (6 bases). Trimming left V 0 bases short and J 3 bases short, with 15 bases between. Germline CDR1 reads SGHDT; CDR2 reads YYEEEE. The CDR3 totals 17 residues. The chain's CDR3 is CASSLARDGGDTGELFF. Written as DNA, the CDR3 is TGTGCCAGCAGCTTGGCCAGGGACGGAGGGGACACCGGGGAGCTGTTTTTT.

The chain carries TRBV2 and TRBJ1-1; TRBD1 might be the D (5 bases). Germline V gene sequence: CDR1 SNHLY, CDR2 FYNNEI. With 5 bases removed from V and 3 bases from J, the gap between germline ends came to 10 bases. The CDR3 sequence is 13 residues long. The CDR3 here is CASSNRGDTEAFF. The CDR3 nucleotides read TGTGCCAGCAGTAACCGAGGGGACACTGAAGCTTTCTTT. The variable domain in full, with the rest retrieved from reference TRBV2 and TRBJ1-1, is EPEVTQTPSHQVTQMGQEVILRCVPISNHLYFYWYRQILGQKVEFLVSFYNNEISEKSEIFDDQFSVERPDGSNFTLKIRSTKLEDSAMYFCASSNRGDTEAFFGQGTRLTVV.

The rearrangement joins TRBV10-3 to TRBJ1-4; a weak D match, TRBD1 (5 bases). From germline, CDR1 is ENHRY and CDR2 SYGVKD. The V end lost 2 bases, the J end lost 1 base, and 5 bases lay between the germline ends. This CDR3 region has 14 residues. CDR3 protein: CAISEGQTNEKLFF. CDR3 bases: TGTGCCATCAGTGAGGGACAAACTAATGAAAAACTGTTTTTT.

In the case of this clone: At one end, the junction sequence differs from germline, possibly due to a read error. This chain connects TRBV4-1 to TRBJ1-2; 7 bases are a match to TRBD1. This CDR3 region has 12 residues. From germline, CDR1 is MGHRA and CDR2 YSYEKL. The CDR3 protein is CASNSGGYGYTF. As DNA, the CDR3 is TGCGCAAGCAATTCAGGGGGCTATGGCTACACCTTC.